Below, one TCR beta chain is given with its context. Authors' processing steps: Scientists estimated how many nucleated cells there were by amplifying reference gene primers. Clones were sequenced by immunoSEQ multiplex PCR, and TCRdb holds only the in-frame ones, with some missing. V, J and clone size are those of that table, while D and trimming were read from the DNA. The sample carries fewer than 500,000 clones, approximately 88% recorded once. This entry is derived from a study of blood T cell repertoires in COVID-19. Study-wide background: Nucleic acid was either cDNA or gDNA, and it came from T cells, B-cell-depleted T cells, or PBMCs.

Participants reported their clinical history, and cohort assignment relied on those reports. The J segment lost 1 base and the V segment lost 4 bases, leaving 10 bases of the junction unmatched. The CDR3 has 18 amino acids. Germline CDR1 and CDR2: KGHDR and SFDVKD. This chain connects TRBV24-1 to TRBJ2-1, with TRBD2 identical over 9 bases. This receptor was identified in a woman aged 30 to 39 with acute COVID-19. The sequencing sample was made of PBMCs or T cells enriched from blood (not recorded which). CDR3 DNA sequence: TGTGCCACCAGTGAGGGTGGCGGGGGGGGACTTTCCTACAATGAGCAGTTCTTC. Its translation: CATSEGGGGGLSYNEQFF.